This is a list of T cell receptor delta chains from one sample in a study of gamma-delta chains in newborns, infants, children. TCRdb re-called the reads via CATT. Found here are approximately 5,000 delta-chain clones, roughly 3.3% of them singletons; the top ten hold approximately 14%. Specimen: blood. The receptor source for this set is a child who was a newborn, infant or young child, either healthy, febrile or measles-vaccinated (not recorded which). CDR3s include the opening cysteine and the closing phenylalanine or tryptophan. Fields, in order: clone size, CDR3 length, V gene, CDR3 protein. Rows may omit the clone size; those that give it use once, few, many or a size class.

clone size: .
CDR3 length: 17
V gene: TRDV1
CDR3 protein: CALGDGPSWGYTDKLIF

clone size: medium-sized
CDR3 length: 18
V gene: TRDV2
CDR3 protein: CACDTGGYDSWDTRQMFF

clone size: few
CDR3 length: 14
V gene: TRDV2
CDR3 protein: CARDTVGHTDKLIF

clone size: .
CDR3 length: 15
V gene: TRDV2
CDR3 protein: CACDTELGMTAQLFF

clone size: few
CDR3 length: 13
V gene: TRDV2
CDR3 protein: CACDKNPTDKLIF